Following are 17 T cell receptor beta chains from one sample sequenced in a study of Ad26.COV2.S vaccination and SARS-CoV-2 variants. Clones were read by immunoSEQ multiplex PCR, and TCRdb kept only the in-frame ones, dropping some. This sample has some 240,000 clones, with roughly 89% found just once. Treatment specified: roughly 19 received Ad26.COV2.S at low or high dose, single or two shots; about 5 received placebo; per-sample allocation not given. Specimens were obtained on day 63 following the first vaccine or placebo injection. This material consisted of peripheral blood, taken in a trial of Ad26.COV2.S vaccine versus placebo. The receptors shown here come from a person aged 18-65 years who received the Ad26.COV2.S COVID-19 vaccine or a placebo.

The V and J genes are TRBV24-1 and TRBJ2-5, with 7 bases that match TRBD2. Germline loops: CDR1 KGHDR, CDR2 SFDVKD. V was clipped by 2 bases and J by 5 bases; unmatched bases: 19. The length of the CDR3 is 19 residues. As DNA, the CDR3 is TGTGCCACCAGTGATTCCCTTCCGGGAGGACGTTCGGGGTGGGAGACCCAGTACTTC. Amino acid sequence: CATSDSLPGGRSGWETQYF.

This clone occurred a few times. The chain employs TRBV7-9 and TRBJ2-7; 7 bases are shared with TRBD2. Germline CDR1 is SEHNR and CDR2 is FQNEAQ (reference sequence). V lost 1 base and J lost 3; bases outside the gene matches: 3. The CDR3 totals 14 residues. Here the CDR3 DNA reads TGTGCCAGCAGCTTAGTTTCTAGCGGCTACGAGCAGTACGTC. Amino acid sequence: CASSLVSSGYEQYV.

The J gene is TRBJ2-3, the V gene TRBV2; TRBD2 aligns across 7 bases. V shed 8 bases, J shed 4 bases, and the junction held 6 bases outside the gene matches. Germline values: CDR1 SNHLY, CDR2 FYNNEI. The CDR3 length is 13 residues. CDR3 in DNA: TGTGCCAGCGACCTGGCGGGGGCAGATACGCAGTATTTT. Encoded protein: CASDLAGADTQYF. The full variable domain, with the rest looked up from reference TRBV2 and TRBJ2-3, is EPEVTQTPSHQVTQMGQEVILRCVPISNHLYFYWYRQILGQKVEFLVSFYNNEISEKSEIFDDQFSVERPDGSNFTLKIRSTKLEDSAMYFCASDLAGADTQYFGPGTRLTVL.

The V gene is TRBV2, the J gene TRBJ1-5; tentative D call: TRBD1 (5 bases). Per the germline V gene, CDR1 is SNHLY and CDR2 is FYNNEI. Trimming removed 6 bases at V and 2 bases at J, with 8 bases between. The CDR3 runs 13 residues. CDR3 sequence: CASRGDGNQPQHF. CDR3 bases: TGTGCCAGCAGAGGGGATGGCAATCAGCCCCAGCATTTT.

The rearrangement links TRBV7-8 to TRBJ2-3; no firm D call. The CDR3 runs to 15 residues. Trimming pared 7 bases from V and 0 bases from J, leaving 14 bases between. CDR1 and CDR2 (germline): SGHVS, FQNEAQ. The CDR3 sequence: CASKKNRWSTDTQYF. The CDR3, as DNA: TGTGCCAGCAAAAAAAATAGGTGGAGCACAGATACGCAGTATTTT.

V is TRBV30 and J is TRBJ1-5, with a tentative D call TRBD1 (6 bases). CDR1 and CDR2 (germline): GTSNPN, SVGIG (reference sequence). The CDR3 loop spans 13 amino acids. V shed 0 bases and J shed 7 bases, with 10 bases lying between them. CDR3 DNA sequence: TGTGCCTGGAGTGTGGGGGGCTGGCAGCCCCAGCATTTT. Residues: CAWSVGGWQPQHF.

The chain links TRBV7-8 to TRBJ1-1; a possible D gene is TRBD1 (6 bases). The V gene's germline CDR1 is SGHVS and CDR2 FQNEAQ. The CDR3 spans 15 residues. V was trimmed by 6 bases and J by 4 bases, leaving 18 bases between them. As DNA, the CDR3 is TGTGCCAGCAGAAGACTAGGGGGGCAGGGCACTGAAGCTTTCTTT. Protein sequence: CASRRLGGQGTEAFF.

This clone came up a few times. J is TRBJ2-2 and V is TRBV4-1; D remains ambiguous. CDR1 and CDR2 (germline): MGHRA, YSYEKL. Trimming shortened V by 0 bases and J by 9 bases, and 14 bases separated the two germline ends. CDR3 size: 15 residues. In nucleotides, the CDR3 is TGCGCCAGCAGCCAAGATCTTGTGGAAACCCGGGAGCTGTTTTTT. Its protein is CASSQDLVETRELFF.

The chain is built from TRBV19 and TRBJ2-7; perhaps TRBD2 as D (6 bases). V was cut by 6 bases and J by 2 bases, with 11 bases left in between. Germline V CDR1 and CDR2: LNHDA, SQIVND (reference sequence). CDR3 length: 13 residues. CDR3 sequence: CASSPGLPYEQYV. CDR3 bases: TGTGCCAGTAGCCCCGGACTACCCTACGAGCAGTACGTC.

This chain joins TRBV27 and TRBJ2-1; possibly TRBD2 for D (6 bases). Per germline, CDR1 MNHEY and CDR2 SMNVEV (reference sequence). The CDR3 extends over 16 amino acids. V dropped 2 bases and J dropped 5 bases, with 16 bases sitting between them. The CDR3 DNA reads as TGTGCCAGCAGTTTAACGGAAACGGGAGTCAACAATGAGCAGTTCTTC. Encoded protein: CASSLTETGVNNEQFF.

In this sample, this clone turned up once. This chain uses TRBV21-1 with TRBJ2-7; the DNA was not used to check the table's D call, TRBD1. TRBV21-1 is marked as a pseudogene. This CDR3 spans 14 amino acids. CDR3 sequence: CASSFRDSSYEQYV. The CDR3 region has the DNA TGTGCCAGCAGTTTTAGGGACAGCAGCTACGAGCAGTACGTC.

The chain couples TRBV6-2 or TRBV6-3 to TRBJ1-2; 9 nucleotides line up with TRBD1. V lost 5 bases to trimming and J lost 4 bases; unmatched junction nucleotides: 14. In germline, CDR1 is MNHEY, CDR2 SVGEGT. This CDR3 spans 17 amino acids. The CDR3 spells CASSTTGQGLSSYGYTF. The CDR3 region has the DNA TGTGCCAGCAGTACTACGGGACAGGGACTCTCTTCCTATGGCTACACCTTC.

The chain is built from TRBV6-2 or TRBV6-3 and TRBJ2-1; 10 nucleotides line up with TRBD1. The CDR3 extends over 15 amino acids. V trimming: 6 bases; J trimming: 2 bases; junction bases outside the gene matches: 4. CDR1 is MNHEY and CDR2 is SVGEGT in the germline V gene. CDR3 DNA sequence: TGTGCCAGCAGCTGGGACAGGGGAGCCTACAATGAGCAGTTCTTC. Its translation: CASSWDRGAYNEQFF.

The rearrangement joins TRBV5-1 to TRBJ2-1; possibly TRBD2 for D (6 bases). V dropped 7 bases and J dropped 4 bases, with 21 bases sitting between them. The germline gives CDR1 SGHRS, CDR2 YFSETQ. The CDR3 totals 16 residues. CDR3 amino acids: CASRGRARSGYNEQFF. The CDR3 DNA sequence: TGCGCCAGCCGGGGGAGAGCCCGCTCTGGATACAATGAGCAGTTCTTC. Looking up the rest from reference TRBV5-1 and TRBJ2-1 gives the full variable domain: KAGVTQTPRYLIKTRGQQVTLSCSPISGHRSVSWYQQTPGQGLQFLFEYFSETQRNKGNFPGRFSGRQFSNSRSEMNVSTLELGDSALYLCASRGRARSGYNEQFFGPGTRLTVL.

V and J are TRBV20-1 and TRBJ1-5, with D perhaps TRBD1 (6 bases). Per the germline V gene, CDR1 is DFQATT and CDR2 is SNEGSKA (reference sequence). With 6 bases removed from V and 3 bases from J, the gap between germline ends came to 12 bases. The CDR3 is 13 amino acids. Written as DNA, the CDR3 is TGCAGTGCCAGTGACAGGTTCAATCAGCCCCAGCATTTT. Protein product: CSASDRFNQPQHF.

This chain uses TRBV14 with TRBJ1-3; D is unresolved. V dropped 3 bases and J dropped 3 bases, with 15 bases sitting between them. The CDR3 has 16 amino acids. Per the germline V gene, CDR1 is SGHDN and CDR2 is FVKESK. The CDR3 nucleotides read TGTGCCAGCAGCCATGGTCCCGGGCCAGATGGAAACACCATATATTTT. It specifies CASSHGPGPDGNTIYF.

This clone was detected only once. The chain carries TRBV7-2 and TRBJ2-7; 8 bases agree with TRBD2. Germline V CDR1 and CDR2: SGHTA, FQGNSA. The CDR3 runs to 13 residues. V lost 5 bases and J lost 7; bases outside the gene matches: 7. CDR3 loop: CASSVGLVGEQYV. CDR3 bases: TGTGCCAGCAGCGTGGGACTAGTGGGGGAGCAGTACGTC.